This TCR beta chain was recovered during a study of response to subunit inactivated influenza vaccine. This clonotype was observed a handful of times. As yet, its antigen is unknown. Study-level results: It was the authors' suggestion that each seasonal influenza vaccination recruits few new T cells.

The CDR3 covers 14 residues. Germline CDR1 is SGHRS and CDR2 is YFSETQ. Trimming took off 6 bases at V and 3 bases at J, with 16 bases between the two ends. Using its own MiXCR run on the RT-PCR reads, TCRdb lists one record per CDR3 protein. Counted here are about 500,000 distinct CDR3 sequences, more than 15% occurring once; the ten biggest clones make up 3%. This sequence originates from a man between 50 and 75 years old who received an inactivated influenza vaccine. This chain joins TRBV5-1 and TRBJ2-7; maybe TRBD2 (6 bases). The input for sequencing was CD4+ T cells sorted from PBMCs, taken 23 months after vaccination. The CDR3 protein is CASISGTGDYEQYF. The CDR3 bases are TGCGCCAGCATCTCCGGGACTGGGGACTACGAGCAGTACTTC.